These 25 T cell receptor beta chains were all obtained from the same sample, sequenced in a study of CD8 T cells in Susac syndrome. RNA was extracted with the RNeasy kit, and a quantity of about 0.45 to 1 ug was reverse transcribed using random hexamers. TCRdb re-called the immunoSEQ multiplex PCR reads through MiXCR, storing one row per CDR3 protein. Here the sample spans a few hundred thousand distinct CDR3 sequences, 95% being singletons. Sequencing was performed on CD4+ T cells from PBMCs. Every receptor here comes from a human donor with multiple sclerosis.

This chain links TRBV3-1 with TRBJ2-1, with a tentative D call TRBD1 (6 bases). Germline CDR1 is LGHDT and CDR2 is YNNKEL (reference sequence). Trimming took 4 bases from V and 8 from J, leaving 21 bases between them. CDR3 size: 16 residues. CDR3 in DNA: TGTGCCAGCAGCCGACCTGGGACACCCGAAGGGGATGAGCAGTTCTTC. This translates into CASSRPGTPEGDEQFF.

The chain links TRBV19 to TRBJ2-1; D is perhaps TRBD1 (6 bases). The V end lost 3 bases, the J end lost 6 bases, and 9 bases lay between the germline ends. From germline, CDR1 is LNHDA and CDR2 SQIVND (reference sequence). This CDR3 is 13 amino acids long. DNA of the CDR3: TGTGCCAGTAGTATCCGGGACATCAATGAGCAGTTCTTC. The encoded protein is CASSIRDINEQFF.

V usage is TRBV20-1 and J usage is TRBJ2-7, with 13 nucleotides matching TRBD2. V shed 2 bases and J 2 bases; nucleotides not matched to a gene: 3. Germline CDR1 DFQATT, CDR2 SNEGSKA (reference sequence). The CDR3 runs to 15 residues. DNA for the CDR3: TGCAGTGCTAGAAGGACTAGCGGGGGACCCTACGAGCAGTACTTC. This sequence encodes CSARRTSGGPYEQYF.

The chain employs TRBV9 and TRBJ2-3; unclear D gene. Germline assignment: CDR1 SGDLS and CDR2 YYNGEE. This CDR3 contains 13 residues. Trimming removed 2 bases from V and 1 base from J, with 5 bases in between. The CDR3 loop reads CASSVTGTDTQYF. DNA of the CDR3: TGTGCCAGCAGCGTTACAGGCACAGATACGCAGTATTTT.

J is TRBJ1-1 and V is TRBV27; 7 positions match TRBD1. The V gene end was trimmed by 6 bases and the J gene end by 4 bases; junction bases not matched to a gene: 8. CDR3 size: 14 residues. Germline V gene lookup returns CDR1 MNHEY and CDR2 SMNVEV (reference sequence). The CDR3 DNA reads TGTGCCAGCAGGGCAGAAGGGGGCTCCACTGAAGCTTTCTTT. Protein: CASRAEGGSTEAFF.

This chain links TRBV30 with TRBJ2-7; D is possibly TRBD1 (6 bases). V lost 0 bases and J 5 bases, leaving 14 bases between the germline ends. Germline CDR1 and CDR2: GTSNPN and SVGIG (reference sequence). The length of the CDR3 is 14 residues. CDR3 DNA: TGTGCCTGGAGTGTATATTACAGGGCCCACGAGCAGTACTTC. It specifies CAWSVYYRAHEQYF.

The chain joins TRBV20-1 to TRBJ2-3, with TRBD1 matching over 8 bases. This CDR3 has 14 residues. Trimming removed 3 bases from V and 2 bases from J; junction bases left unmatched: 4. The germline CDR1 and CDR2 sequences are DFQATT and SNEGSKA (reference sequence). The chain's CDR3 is CSARPGGPTDTQYF. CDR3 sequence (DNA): TGCAGTGCTAGGCCAGGGGGCCCCACAGATACGCAGTATTTT.

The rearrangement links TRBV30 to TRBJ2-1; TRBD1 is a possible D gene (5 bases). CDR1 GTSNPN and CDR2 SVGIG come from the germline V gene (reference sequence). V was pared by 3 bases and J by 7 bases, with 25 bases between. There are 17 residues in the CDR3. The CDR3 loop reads CAWSPRRSSGSGNEQFF. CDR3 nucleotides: TGTGCCTGGAGCCCTCGTCGTAGCTCAGGGTCCGGGAATGAGCAGTTCTTC.

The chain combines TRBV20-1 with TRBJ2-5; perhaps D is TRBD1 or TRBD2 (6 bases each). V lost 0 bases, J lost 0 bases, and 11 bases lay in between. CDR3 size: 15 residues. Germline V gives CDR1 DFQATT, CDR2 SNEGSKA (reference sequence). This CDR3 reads CSARDGGPYQETQYF. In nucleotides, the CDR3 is TGCAGTGCTAGAGATGGGGGGCCGTACCAAGAGACCCAGTACTTC.

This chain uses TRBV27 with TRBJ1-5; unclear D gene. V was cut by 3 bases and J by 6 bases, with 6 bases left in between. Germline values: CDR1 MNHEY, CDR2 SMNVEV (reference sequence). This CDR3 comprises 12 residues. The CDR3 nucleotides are TGTGCCAGCAGTTTTAGTGGTCAGCCCCAGCATTTT. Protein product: CASSFSGQPQHF.

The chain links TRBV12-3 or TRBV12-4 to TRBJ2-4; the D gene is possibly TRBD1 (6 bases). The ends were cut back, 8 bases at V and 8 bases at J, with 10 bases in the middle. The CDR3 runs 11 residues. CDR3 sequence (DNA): TGTGCCAGCGGAACAGGGTACATTCAGTACTTC. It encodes CASGTGYIQYF.

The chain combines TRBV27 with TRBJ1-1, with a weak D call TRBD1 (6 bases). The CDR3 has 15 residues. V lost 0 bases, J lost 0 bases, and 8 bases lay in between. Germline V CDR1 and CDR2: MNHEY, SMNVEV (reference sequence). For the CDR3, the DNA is TGTGCCAGCAGTTTATCCGGACAGTTGAACACTGAAGCTTTCTTT. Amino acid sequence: CASSLSGQLNTEAFF.

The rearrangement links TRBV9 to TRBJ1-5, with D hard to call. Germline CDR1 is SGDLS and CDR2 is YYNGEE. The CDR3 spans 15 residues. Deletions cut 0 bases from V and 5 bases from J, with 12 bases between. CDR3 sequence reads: CASSVGDRVDQPQHF. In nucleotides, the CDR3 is TGTGCCAGCAGCGTAGGCGATCGAGTAGATCAGCCCCAGCATTTT.

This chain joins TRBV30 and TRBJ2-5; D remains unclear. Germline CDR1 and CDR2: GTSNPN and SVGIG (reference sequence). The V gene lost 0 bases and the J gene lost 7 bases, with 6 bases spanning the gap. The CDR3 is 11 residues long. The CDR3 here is CAWSVSGTQYF. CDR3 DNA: TGTGCCTGGAGTGTAAGTGGGACCCAGTACTTC. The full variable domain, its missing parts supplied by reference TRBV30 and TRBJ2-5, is SQTIHQWPATLVQPVGSPLSLECTVEGTSNPNLYWYRQAAGRGLQLLFYSVGIGQISSEVPQNLSASRPQDRQFILSSKKLLLSDSGFYLCAWSVSGTQYFGPGTRLLVL.

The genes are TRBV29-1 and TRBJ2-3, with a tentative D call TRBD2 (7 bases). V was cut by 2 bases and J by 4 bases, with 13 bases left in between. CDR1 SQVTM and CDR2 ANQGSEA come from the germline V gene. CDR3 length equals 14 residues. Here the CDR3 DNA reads TGCAGCGTTGAAAAATCGGGGGGCGCAGATACGCAGTATTTT. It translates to CSVEKSGGADTQYF.

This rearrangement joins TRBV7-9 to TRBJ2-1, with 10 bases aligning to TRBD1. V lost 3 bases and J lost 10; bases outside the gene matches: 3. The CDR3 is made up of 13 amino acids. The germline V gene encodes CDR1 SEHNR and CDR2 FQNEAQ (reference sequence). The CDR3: CASSLDRGSEQFF. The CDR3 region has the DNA TGTGCCAGCAGCTTGGACAGGGGGAGCGAGCAGTTCTTC.

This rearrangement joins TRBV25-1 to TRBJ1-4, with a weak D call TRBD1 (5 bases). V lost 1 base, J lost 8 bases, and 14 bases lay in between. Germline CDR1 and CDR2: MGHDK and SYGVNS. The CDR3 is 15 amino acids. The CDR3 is CASSESLGGNEKLFF. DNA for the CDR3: TGTGCCAGCAGTGAATCCCTCGGGGGGAACGAAAAACTGTTTTTT. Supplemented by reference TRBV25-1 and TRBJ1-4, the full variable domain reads EADIYQTPRYLVIGTGKKITLECSQTMGHDKMYWYQQDPGMELHLIHYSYGVNSTEKGDLSSESTVSRIRTEHFPLTLESARPSHTSQYLCASSESLGGNEKLFFGSGTQLSVL.

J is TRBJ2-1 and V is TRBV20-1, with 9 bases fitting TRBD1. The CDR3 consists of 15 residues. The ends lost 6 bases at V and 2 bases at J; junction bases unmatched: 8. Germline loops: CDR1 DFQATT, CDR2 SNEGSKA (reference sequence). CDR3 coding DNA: TGCAGTGCAATTCGGGACAGGGCGGCCTACAATGAGCAGTTCTTC. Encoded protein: CSAIRDRAAYNEQFF.

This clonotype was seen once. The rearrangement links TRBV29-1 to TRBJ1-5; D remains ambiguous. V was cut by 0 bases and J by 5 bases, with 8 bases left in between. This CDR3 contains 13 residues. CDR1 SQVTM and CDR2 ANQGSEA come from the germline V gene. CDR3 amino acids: CSVEENSHQPQHF. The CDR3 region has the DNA TGCAGCGTTGAAGAAAACAGCCATCAGCCCCAGCATTTT.

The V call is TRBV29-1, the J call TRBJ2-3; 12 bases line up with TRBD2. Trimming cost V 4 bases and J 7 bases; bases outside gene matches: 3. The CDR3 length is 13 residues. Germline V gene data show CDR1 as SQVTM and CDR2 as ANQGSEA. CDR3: CSVASGGGHTQYF. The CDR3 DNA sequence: TGCAGCGTTGCTAGCGGGGGGGGGCATACGCAGTATTTT.

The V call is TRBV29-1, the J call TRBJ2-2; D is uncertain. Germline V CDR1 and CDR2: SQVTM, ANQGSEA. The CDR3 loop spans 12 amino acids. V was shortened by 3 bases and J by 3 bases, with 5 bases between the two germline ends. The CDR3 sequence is CSVEGYTGELFF. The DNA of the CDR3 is TGCAGCGTTGAGGGTTACACCGGGGAGCTGTTTTTT.

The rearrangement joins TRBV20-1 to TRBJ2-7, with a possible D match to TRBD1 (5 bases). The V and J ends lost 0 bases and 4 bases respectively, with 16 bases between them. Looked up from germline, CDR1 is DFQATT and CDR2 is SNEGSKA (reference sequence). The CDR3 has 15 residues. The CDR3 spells CSAREGRQPSYEQYV. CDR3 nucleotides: TGCAGTGCTAGAGAAGGCAGACAGCCTAGTTACGAGCAGTACGTC.

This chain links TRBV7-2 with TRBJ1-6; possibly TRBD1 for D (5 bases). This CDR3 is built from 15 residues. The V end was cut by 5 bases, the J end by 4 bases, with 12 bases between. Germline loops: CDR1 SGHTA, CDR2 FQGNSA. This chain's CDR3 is CASSRDGSYNSPLHF. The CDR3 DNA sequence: TGTGCCAGCAGCAGGGACGGATCATATAATTCACCCCTCCACTTT.

The CDR3 DNA reads as TGCAGCGCGTACCTGACCCGGGAGACCCAGTACTTC. Amino acid sequence: CSAYLTRETQYF. The gene calls are TRBV29-1 and TRBJ2-5; D remains ambiguous. The germline V gene encodes CDR1 SQVTM and CDR2 ANQGSEA. V was cut by 7 bases and J by 5 bases, with 14 bases left in between. The length of the CDR3 is 12 residues.

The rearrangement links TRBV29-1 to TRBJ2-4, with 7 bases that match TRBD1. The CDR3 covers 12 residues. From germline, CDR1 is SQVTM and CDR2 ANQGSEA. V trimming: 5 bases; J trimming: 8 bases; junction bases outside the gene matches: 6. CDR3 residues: CSVLRGKDIQYF. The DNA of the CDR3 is TGCAGCGTTCTCAGGGGGAAGGACATTCAGTACTTC.